These 5 T cell receptor beta chains originate from one sample sequenced in a study of identical twins. MiXCR, applied by TCRdb to the 5' RACE reads, yields one record per CDR3 protein. The sample lists just under 650,000 distinct CDR3 sequences, less than 9% seen once, with about 1.5% in the top ten. The same data also contributed to another study, on yellow fever vaccine responses in identical twins.

The sample comprised PBMCs. The receptors here all came from a woman younger than 30 in good health.

This clonotype was detected a few times. The genes are TRBV10-3 and TRBJ1-5; 8 bases line up with TRBD1. V was clipped by 6 bases and J by 4 bases; unmatched bases: 5. Germline CDR1 ENHRY, CDR2 SYGVKD. This CDR3 contains 14 residues. The CDR3 protein is CAIRGQGENQPQHF. CDR3 sequence (DNA): TGTGCCATCAGAGGACAGGGTGAGAATCAGCCCCAGCATTTT.

This rearrangement joins TRBV28 to TRBJ1-6; D call uncertain. CDR1 and CDR2 (germline): MDHEN, SYDVKM. The V end was cut by 7 bases, the J end by 3 bases, with 7 bases between. CDR3 size: 13 residues. The CDR3 here is CASMGNYNSPLHF. Written as DNA, the CDR3 is TGTGCCAGCATGGGCAACTATAATTCACCCCTCCACTTT.

This clonotype occurred a few times. V gene TRBV5-1 combines with J gene TRBJ1-2, with D uncertain. Between the trimmed V and J ends, which lost 7 bases and 6 bases, there was a span of 25 bases. The CDR3 has 16 amino acids. The germline V gene encodes CDR1 SGHRS and CDR2 YFSETQ. DNA of the CDR3: TGCGCCAGCCGACCGGGCCCTGATAATATAGACGATGGCTACACCTTC. Translation: CASRPGPDNIDDGYTF.

The rearrangement links TRBV3-1 to TRBJ1-2; a possible D gene is TRBD1 (6 bases). The CDR3 totals 17 residues. Germline V CDR1 and CDR2: LGHDT, YNNKEL (reference sequence). V lost 1 base, J lost 4 bases, and 19 bases lay in between. The CDR3 nucleotides read TGTGCCAGCAGCCAAGTTACAGGGACCATAGGGGGCTATGGCTACACCTTC. Residues: CASSQVTGTIGGYGYTF.

This clonotype was detected ten times or more. This chain links TRBV5-1 with TRBJ1-6, with TRBD1 matching 7 bases. Germline CDR1 and CDR2: SGHRS and YFSETQ. The CDR3 totals 15 residues. V was clipped by 1 base and J by 7 bases; unmatched bases: 5. CDR3 DNA sequence: TGCGCCAGCAGCTTGCCAGGGGGTGAAAATTCACCCCTCCACTTT. The encoded protein is CASSLPGGENSPLHF. Filled out from reference TRBV5-1 and TRBJ1-6, the complete variable domain reads KAGVTQTPRYLIKTRGQQVTLSCSPISGHRSVSWYQQTPGQGLQFLFEYFSETQRNKGNFPGRFSGRQFSNSRSEMNVSTLELGDSALYLCASSLPGGENSPLHFGNGTRLTVT.